This T cell receptor beta chain was recorded in a study of CD8 T cells in Susac syndrome. RNA was extracted with the RNeasy kit, and a quantity of roughly 0.5 to 1 ug was reverse transcribed using random hexamers. TCRdb re-derived calls from the immunoSEQ multiplex PCR reads in MiXCR, one entry per CDR3 protein. The sample carries approximately 170,000 distinct CDR3 sequences, about 91% recorded once. The CDR3 covers 14 residues. Trimming pared 2 bases from V and 5 bases from J, leaving 13 bases between. Germline CDR1 SGHAT, CDR2 FQNNGV. The J gene is TRBJ2-7, the V gene TRBV11-2; TRBD1 might be the D (6 bases). The clonotype comes from a human donor in good health. Sequencing was performed on CD4+ T cells from PBMCs. CDR3 sequence: CASSLLLGANEQYF. In DNA, the CDR3 is TGTGCCAGCAGCTTACTGTTGGGGGCGAACGAGCAGTACTTC.